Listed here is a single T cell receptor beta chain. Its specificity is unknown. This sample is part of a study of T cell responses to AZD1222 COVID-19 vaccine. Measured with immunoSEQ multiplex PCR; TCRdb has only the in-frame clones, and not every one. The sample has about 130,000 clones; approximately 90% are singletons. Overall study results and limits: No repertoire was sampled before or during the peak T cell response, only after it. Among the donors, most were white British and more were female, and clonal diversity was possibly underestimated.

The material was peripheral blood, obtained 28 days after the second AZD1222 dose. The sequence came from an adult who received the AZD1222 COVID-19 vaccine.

The CDR3 region is CASTRTGPRTEAFF. The CDR3, as DNA: TGTGCCAGCACGCGGACAGGGCCTCGAACTGAAGCTTTCTTT. The chain is built from TRBV7-9 and TRBJ1-1; 8 bases fit TRBD1. This CDR3 comprises 14 residues. The ends lost 7 bases at V and 5 bases at J; junction bases unmatched: 9. The germline CDR1 and CDR2 sequences are SEHNR and FQNEAQ (reference sequence).